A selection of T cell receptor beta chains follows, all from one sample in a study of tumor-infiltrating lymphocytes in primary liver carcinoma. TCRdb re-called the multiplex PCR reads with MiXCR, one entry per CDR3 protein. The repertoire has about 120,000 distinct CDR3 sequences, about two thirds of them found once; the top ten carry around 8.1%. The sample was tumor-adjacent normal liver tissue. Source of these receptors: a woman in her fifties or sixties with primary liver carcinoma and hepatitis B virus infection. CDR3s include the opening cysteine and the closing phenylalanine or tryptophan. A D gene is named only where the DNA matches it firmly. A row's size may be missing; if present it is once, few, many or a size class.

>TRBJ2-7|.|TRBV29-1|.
CSVPGTWGSYEQYF
TGCAGCGTGCCCGGGACATGGGGTTCCTACGAGCAGTATTTC
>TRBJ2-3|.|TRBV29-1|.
CSVEVERAGDMQYF
TGCAGCGTTGAGGTCGAGCGGGCTGGAGATATGCAGTATTTT
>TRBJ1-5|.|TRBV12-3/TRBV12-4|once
CATSTMGRQPQHF
TGTGCCACCAGTACCATGGGACGGCAGCCCCAGCATTTT
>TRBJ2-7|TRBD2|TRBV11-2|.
CANSLDLPGGRGHAQYF
TGTGCCAACAGCTTAGATCTCCCTGGCGGGAGGGGCCACGCGCAATACTTC
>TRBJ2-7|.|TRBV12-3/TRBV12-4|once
CAISPGLEQYF
TGTGCCATCAGCCCCGGGCTCGAGCAATACTTC
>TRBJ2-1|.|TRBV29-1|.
CSVSVGNGQFF
TGCAGCGTCTCGGTGGGGAATGGACAGTTCTTC
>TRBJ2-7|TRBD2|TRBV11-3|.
CASSHRGSGNNEQYF
TGTGCCAGCAGCCATCGGGGTAGCGGGAACAACGAGCAGTACTTC
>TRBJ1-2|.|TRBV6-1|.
CANSWTTNYGYTF
TGTGCCAACAGTTGGACAACTAACTATGGCTACACCTTC
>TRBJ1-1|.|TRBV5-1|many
CASSLGARDTEAFF
TGCGCCAGCAGCTTGGGTGCCAGAGACACTGAAGCTTTCTTT
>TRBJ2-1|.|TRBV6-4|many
CASSDSADYNEQFF
TGTGCCAGCAGTGACTCAGCGGACTACAATGAGCAGTTCTTC
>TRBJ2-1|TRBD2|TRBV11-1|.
CASSSGTSGRAYDEQFF
TGTGCCAGCAGTTCCGGGACTAGCGGGAGGGCCTATGATGAGCAGTTCTTC
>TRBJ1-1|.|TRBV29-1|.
CSVRGGRSGVEAFF
TGCAGCGTTCGGGGGGGACGATCAGGAGTTGAAGCTTTCTTT
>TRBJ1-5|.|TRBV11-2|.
CVSSLDGGAQPQHF
TGCGTCAGCAGCTTAGACGGGGGGGCCCAGCCACAGCATTTT
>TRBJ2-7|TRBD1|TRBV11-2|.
CASSLEGTANYERYF
TGTGCCAGCAGCTTAGAAGGGACAGCCAACTACGAGCGGTACTTC
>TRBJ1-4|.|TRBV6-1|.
CASIVLQASTNEKPFF
TGTGCCAGCATTGTTCTACAGGCGTCAACTAATGAAAAACCGTTTTTT
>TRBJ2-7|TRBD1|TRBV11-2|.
CACSLEQGTPYERYF
TGTGCCTGCAGCTTAGAACAGGGGACCCCCTACGAGCGGTACTTC
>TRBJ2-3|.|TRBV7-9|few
CASSLATSTDTQYF
TGTGCCAGCAGCCTGGCGACTAGCACAGATACGCAGTATTTT
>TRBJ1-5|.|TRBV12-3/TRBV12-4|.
CASNFSPQISNQPQHF
TGTGCCAGCAATTTCAGTCCACAGATAAGCAATCAGCCCCAGCACTTT
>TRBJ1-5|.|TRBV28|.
CASSWVRWSNQPQHF
TGTGCCAGCAGTTGGGTTCGGTGGAGCAATCAGCCCCAGCATTTT
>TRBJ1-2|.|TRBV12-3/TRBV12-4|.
CASNLSGMRGYTF
TGTGCCAGCAATTTGAGTGGGATGAGAGGCTACACCTTC
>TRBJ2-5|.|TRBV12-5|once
CASFFVEETQYF
TGTGCTAGTTTTTTTGTAGAGGAGACCCAGTACTTC
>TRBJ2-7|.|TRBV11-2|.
CVSSAQGGLYEQYF
TGTGTCAGCAGCGCCCAAGGGGGACTCTACGAGCAGTACTTC
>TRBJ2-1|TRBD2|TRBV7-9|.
CASVPGPSGIDNEQFF
TGTGCCAGCGTCCCAGGGCCTAGCGGTATAGACAATGAGCAGTTCTTC
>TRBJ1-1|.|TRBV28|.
CASGQSGISPNTEAFF
TGTGCCAGCGGGCAATCAGGAATCTCACCGAACACTGAAGCTTTCTTT
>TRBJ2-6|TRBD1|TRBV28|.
CASTSPRTGDDGANVLTF
TGTGCCAGCACTTCACCTAGGACAGGGGACGATGGGGCCAACGTCCTGACTTTC
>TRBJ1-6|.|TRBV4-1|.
CASSRQLPPNSPLHF
TGCGCCAGCAGCCGACAGCTCCCACCAAATTCACCCCTCCACTTT
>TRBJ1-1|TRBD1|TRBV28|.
CASILGGGGRTEAFF
TGTGCCAGCATCCTAGGAGGGGGCGGCCGTACTGAAGCTTTCTTT
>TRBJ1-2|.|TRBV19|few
CASSAPTGGFDGYTF
TGTGCCAGTAGTGCCCCGACAGGAGGGTTCGATGGCTACACCTTC
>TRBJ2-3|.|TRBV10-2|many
CASSGGGTGAGTDTQYF
TGCGCCAGCAGTGGGGGCGGGACTGGGGCTGGCACAGATACGCAGTATTTT
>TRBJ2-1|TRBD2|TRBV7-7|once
CASSSRTSGRVLFF
TGTGCTAGCAGCTCAAGGACTAGCGGGAGGGTTCTGTTCTTC
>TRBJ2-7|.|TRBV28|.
CASSLIQESSEQYF
TGTGCCAGCAGTTTAATTCAAGAGAGCAGTGAGCAGTACTTC
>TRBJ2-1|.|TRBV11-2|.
CASSVTPLWSSYNEQFF
TGTGCCAGCAGCGTTACCCCACTGTGGAGCTCCTACAATGAGCAATTCTTC
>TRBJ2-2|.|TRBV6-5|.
CTNSRDPSGELFF
TGTACCAACAGCCGGGACCCCTCCGGGGAGCTGTTTTTT
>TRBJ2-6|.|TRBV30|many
CAWNQGSEANVLTF
TGTGCCTGGAATCAGGGATCTGAGGCCAACGTCCTGACTTTC
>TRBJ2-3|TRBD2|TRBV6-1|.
CASSIEVAGGDTQYF
TGTGCCAGCAGTATTGAAGTTGCGGGAGGGGATACGCAGTATTTT
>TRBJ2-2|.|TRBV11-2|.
CASNLAITVATGELFF
TGTGCCAGCAACTTAGCCATCACTGTGGCGACCGGGGAGCTGTTTTTT
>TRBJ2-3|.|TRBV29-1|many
CSVGNQGSADTQYF
TGCAGCGTTGGGAACCAGGGATCGGCAGATACGCAGTATTTT
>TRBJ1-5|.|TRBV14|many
CASSQAGTGQPQHF
TGTGCCAGCAGCCAGGCGGGGACGGGTCAGCCCCAGCATTTT
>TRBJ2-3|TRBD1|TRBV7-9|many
CASSDQGAGADTQYF
TGTGCCAGCAGCGATCAGGGGGCTGGGGCAGATACGCAGTATTTT
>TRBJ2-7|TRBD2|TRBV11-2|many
CASSPPSGRAFTPVYF
TGTGCCAGCAGCCCACCTAGCGGGAGGGCCTTTACCCCTGTGTACTTC
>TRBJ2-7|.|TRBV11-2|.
CASSLMVKTICQQYF
TGTGCCAGCAGCTTAATGGTAAAGACGATCTGCCAGCAGTACTTC
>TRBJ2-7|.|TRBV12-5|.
CACGLGTRGYEQYF
TGTGCTTGTGGTTTGGGCACTAGAGGATACGAGCAGTACTTC
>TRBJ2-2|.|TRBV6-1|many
CASRPLPGGGSNTGELFF
TGTGCCAGCAGGCCCCTACCTGGGGGGGGCTCGAACACCGGGGAGCTGTTTTTT
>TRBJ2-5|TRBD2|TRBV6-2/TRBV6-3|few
CASSTGLARGQETQYF
TGTGCCAGCAGTACTGGACTAGCGAGGGGACAAGAGACCCAGTACTTC
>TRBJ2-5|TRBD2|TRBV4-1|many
CASSQIPSGSGVQETQYF
TGCGCCAGCAGCCAAATCCCTAGCGGGAGTGGCGTCCAAGAGACCCAGTACTTC
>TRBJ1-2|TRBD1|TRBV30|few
CACRKQGANGYTF
TGTGCCTGCCGAAAACAGGGGGCGAATGGCTACACCTTC
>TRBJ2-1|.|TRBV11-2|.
CVGSLTALSQSSYNEQFF
TGTGTCGGCAGCTTAACAGCTCTCTCCCAGAGTTCCTACAATGAGCAGTTCTTC
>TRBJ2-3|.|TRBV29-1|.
CSVGIEVGDTQYF
TGCAGCGTGGGAATAGAGGTAGGAGATACGCAGTATTTT
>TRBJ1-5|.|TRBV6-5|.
CASSHVRDSNQPQHF
TGTGCCAGCAGCCACGTACGTGATAGCAATCAGCCCCAGCATTTT
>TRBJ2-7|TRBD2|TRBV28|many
CASSAGGAGGIYEQYF
TGTGCCAGCAGTGCTGGGGGGGCGGGAGGTATATACGAGCAGTACTTC
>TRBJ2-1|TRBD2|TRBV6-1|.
CASSLRSSGTKLASYNEQFF
TGTGCCAGCAGTCTCCGGAGTAGCGGGACGAAACTCGCCTCCTACAATGAGCAGTTCTTC
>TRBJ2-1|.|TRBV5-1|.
CASTRGEYYNEQFF
TGCGCCAGTACAAGGGGGGAATACTACAATGAGCAGTTCTTC
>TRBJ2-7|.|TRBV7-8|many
CASSFLSQGAGGEQYF
TGTGCCAGCAGCTTCCTCTCTCAGGGGGCGGGGGGCGAGCAGTACTTC
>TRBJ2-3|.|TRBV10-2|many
CASSVFSRQKTTDTQYF
TGCGCCAGCAGTGTTTTTTCGCGACAGAAAACAACAGATACGCAGTATTTT
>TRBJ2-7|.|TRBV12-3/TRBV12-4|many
CASSSQGDEQYF
TGTGCCAGCAGCTCACAGGGAGACGAGCAGTACTTC
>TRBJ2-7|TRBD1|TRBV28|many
CASSLYGTGKYEQYF
TGTGCCAGCAGTTTATATGGGACAGGGAAGTACGAGCAGTACTTC
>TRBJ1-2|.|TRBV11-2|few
CASSLAQDGYSF
TGTGCCAGTAGCTTAGCCCAGGATGGCTACAGCTTC
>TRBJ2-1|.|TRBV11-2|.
CARSLEGGNIGEKFF
TGTGCCAGAAGCTTAGAGGGAGGAAATATCGGTGAGAAGTTCTTC
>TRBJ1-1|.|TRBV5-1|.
CASRDTNTEAFF
TGCGCCAGCAGGGATACGAACACTGAAGCTTTCTTT